This TCR beta chain was sequenced in a study of T cells after yellow fever vaccination. This clonotype was counted at least ten times. In TCRdb, the 5' RACE reads were re-called with MiXCR into one record per CDR3 protein. The table has around 360,000 distinct CDR3 sequences, around 10% seen once. The V gene's germline CDR1 is SGHRS and CDR2 YFSETQ. The CDR3 has 13 residues. Trimming left V 4 bases short and J 6 bases short, with 11 bases between. The sequences come from PBMCs, collected on the day of the first yellow fever vaccination. J is TRBJ2-1 and V is TRBV5-1, with D unresolved. This clonotype was obtained from a man aged 18 to 30 who received the YFV17D yellow fever vaccine. The CDR3 bases are TGCGCCAGCAGCCGCGGATCGCTCAATGAGCAGTTCTTC. Its translation: CASSRGSLNEQFF.